Listed below are T cell receptor beta chains from one sample, sequenced in a study of T cell changes during pregnancy in multiple sclerosis. Only in-frame clones appear in the TCRdb table, and some are missing; sequencing was by immunoSEQ multiplex PCR. Among tens of thousands of clones listed, roughly 90% were seen once. The specimen comprised peripheral blood, sampled after pregnancy. The receptor set was obtained from a female donor in good health, enrolled as a control in a pregnancy study. CDR3s include the opening cysteine and the closing phenylalanine or tryptophan. A D gene is named only where the DNA matches it firmly. The size of a clone is reported for some rows only, either as once, few or many, or as a class for expanded clones.

V gene	D gene	clone size	J gene	CDR3 protein	CDR3 DNA
TRBV6-1	-	-	TRBJ2-5	CASSTRGHVRETQYF	TGTGCCAGCAGTACTCGAGGACACGTTCGGGAGACCCAGTACTTC
TRBV25-1	-	-	TRBJ2-1	CASNGAYNEQFF	TGTGCCAGCAACGGAGCCTACAATGAGCAGTTCTTC
TRBV29-1	-	-	TRBJ1-1	CSVERPGPMNTEAFF	TGCAGCGTTGAAAGGCCAGGCCCAATGAACACTGAAGCTTTCTTT
TRBV7-6	TRBD2	-	TRBJ2-3	CASSLGAGGSTDTQYF	TGTGCCAGCAGCTTAGGTGCGGGGGGGAGCACAGATACGCAGTATTTT
TRBV30	TRBD1	-	TRBJ1-4	CAWSVALYRGQEKLFF	TGTGCCTGGAGTGTAGCCCTTTACAGGGGGCAAGAAAAACTGTTTTTT
TRBV29-1	TRBD2	once	TRBJ2-7	CSVEFAGATNEQYF	TGCAGCGTTGAGTTCGCGGGAGCGACGAACGAGCAGTACTTC
TRBV6-5	TRBD1	-	TRBJ1-1	CASSYSATGGDTEAFF	TGTGCCAGCAGTTACTCGGCGACAGGGGGGGACACTGAAGCTTTCTTT
TRBV19	TRBD1	-	TRBJ2-7	CASSKTGTAYEQYF	TGTGCCAGTAGTAAGACCGGGACAGCCTACGAGCAGTACTTC
TRBV5-5	TRBD1	-	TRBJ1-2	CASSQGQANYGYTF	TGTGCCAGCAGCCAAGGACAGGCTAACTATGGCTACACCTTC
TRBV30	TRBD2	-	TRBJ2-3	CAWRTTSGGNTQYF	TGTGCCTGGCGCACGACTAGCGGGGGAAATACGCAGTATTTT
TRBV6-5	TRBD2	-	TRBJ2-1	CASSYRAGGNNEQFF	TGTGCCAGCAGTTACCGAGCGGGGGGCAACAATGAGCAGTTCTTC
TRBV30	TRBD1	-	TRBJ1-4	CAWSVPLGRGDEKLFF	TGTGCCTGGAGTGTACCCCTTGGCAGGGGGGATGAAAAACTGTTTTTT
TRBV30	-	-	TRBJ2-7	CAWALGARYEQYF	TGTGCCTGGGCCCTTGGGGCAAGGTACGAGCAGTACTTC
TRBV6-5	-	-	TRBJ2-2	CASSSPSSGNTGELFF	TGTGCCAGCAGTTCCCCTAGTAGCGGGAACACCGGGGAGCTGTTTTTT
TRBV5-1	TRBD1	-	TRBJ1-1	CASNLGGQKGTEAFF	TGCGCCAGCAACCTGGGGGGACAGAAGGGGACTGAAGCTTTCTTT